Sequencing of this T cell receptor beta chain was carried out in a study of cytomegalovirus exposure and HLA in healthy donors. Study-level information: Earlier, almost 120 million unique TCR beta sequences were recovered from around 180 million T cells by an analysis.

Study results and limitations: A later analysis reportedly found that, within productive TCRs, an Asian-associated ancestry cluster had fewer N-insertions than the mean observed across the approximately 700 donors.

A few counts support this clone. Its antigen is undetermined. Amplification used 60 Vbeta primers and 13 Jbeta primers. The assay was immunoSEQ multiplex PCR, and TCRdb's table has in-frame clones only and misses some. Among roughly 150,000 clones listed, more than 60% were seen once. The CDR3 has 12 amino acids. From germline, CDR1 is MDHEN and CDR2 SYDVKM. Trimming stripped 3 bases from V and 4 bases from J, with 6 bases between. Healthy people donating bone marrow made up the donors. The specimen sequenced was PBMCs. This clonotype originated in a man between 18 and 35 years old in good health and CMV-seropositive. The chain links TRBV28 to TRBJ1-2; D gene uncertain. The CDR3 region is CASSLTGYGYTF. CDR3 nucleotides: TGTGCCAGCAGTTTGACTGGCTATGGCTACACCTTC.